Below, 19 T cell receptor beta chains from the same sample are listed, as sequenced in a study of T cells after yellow fever vaccination. One entry per CDR3 protein, called by TCRdb with MiXCR from the 5' RACE reads. The sample contains approximately 260,000 distinct CDR3 sequences, over 4.5% of which appear only once. Sequenced here: CD4+ T cells sorted from PBMCs, sampled on the day of the yellow fever booster vaccination. The receptors were sampled from a man aged 18 to 29 who received the YFV17D yellow fever vaccine.

The table lists this clonotype with a few counts. The chain uses TRBV21-1 and TRBJ1-6; the D segment call TRBD1 is taken from the table without a DNA check. TRBV21-1 represents a pseudogene. The CDR3 spans 14 residues. The CDR3 DNA follows: TGTGCCAGCAGCCCTAACGTCCTGGGTTCAACCCTCCACTTT. It translates to CASSPNVLGSTLHF.

The chain has TRBV24-1 and TRBJ2-1; a weak D match, TRBD1 (5 bases). From germline, CDR1 is KGHDR and CDR2 SFDVKD. V dropped 12 bases and J dropped 3 bases, with 14 bases sitting between them. CDR3 length equals 13 residues. CDR3 sequence (DNA): TGTGCCGTCTCCCAGGGTAACTACAATGAGCAGTTCTTC. This sequence encodes CAVSQGNYNEQFF.

This CDR3 reads CASSQGTGDPDYEQYV. The DNA of the CDR3 is TGCGCCAGCAGTCAGGGGACAGGGGACCCGGACTACGAGCAGTACGTC. V is TRBV23-1 and J is TRBJ2-7; 10 bases map to TRBD1. TRBV23-1 is an ORF, and what it does is uncertain. V trimming: 3 bases; J trimming: 3 bases; junction bases outside the gene matches: 8. The CDR3 sequence is 16 residues long.

This sequence joins TRBV18 and TRBJ2-3; a weak D match, TRBD2 (5 bases). CDR1 and CDR2 (germline): KGHSH, LQKENI. The ends were cut back, 1 base at V and 4 bases at J, with 9 bases in the middle. CDR3 length: 14 residues. DNA of the CDR3: TGTGCCAGCTCACCACAGGACGGGGCAGATACGCAGTATTTT. Translation gives CASSPQDGADTQYF.

Ten or more counts support this clonotype. The chain is built from TRBV7-9 and TRBJ2-2, with a weak D call TRBD1 (5 bases). V was pared by 2 bases and J by 2 bases, with 9 bases between. Germline V CDR1 and CDR2: SEHNR, FQNEAQ (reference sequence). CDR3 length: 15 residues. CDR3 in amino acids: CASSLPGHNTGELFF. The CDR3 region has the DNA TGTGCCAGCAGCTTACCTGGACACAACACCGGGGAGCTGTTTTTT.

This clonotype was recorded at least ten times. DNA for the CDR3: TGTGCCAGCAGCTTAGGGGTCTCCAATCAGCCCCAGCATTTT. Its translation is CASSLGVSNQPQHF. The V gene is TRBV7-9, the J gene TRBJ1-5; D is undetermined. With 1 base removed from V and 3 bases from J, the gap between germline ends came to 7 bases. CDR1 and CDR2 from the germline V gene are SEHNR and FQNEAQ (reference sequence). This CDR3 has 14 residues.

This clonotype was picked up many times. This chain joins TRBV20-1 and TRBJ1-1; D uncertain. The germline V and J ends were trimmed by 4 bases and 2 bases, with 5 bases remaining between them. In germline, CDR1 is DFQATT, CDR2 SNEGSKA (reference sequence). This CDR3 has 11 residues. CDR3 region: CSAKLNTEAFF. CDR3 DNA sequence: TGCAGTGCTAAACTCAACACTGAAGCTTTCTTT.

This clonotype came up a few times. The CDR3 DNA reads as TGTGCCACCAGAACGCAGTACAACACTGAAGCTTTCTTT. It translates to CATRTQYNTEAFF. The chain uses TRBV15 and TRBJ1-1; D not resolved. This CDR3 comprises 13 residues. CDR1 is LNHNV and CDR2 is YYDKDF in the germline V gene (reference sequence). Trimming removed 6 bases at V and 2 bases at J, with 10 bases between.

This clonotype appeared a few times. J is TRBJ1-1 and V is TRBV18; D gene uncertain. V lost 3 bases and J lost 3, with 11 bases in between. Per the germline V gene, CDR1 is KGHSH and CDR2 is LQKENI. The CDR3 has 14 residues. The CDR3 coding sequence is TGTGCCAGCTCACCCCTCGCTGGGGACACTGAAGCTTTCTTT. This translates into CASSPLAGDTEAFF.

Ten or more counts support this clonotype. The chain is built from TRBV6-5 and TRBJ2-3; 12 nucleotides agree with TRBD2. The CDR3 sequence is 16 residues long. The trim removed 6 bases at V and 7 bases at J, leaving 11 bases unmatched. Germline CDR1 is MNHEY and CDR2 is SVGAGI. Here the CDR3 reads CASSPGLAGRENTQYF. In nucleotides, the CDR3 is TGTGCCAGCAGCCCTGGACTAGCGGGGAGAGAAAATACGCAGTATTTT.

This clonotype was observed at least ten times. V and J are TRBV5-1 and TRBJ2-3, with D possibly TRBD1 on 6 matching bases. The CDR3 runs to 13 residues. Trimming removed 3 bases from V and 5 bases from J, with 10 bases in between. CDR1 is SGHRS, CDR2 YFSETQ, per germline. The CDR3 loop reads CASSSLDRDTQYF. In DNA form, the CDR3 reads TGCGCCAGCAGCTCCCTGGACAGAGATACGCAGTATTTT. The full variable domain, completed using reference TRBV5-1 and TRBJ2-3, is KAGVTQTPRYLIKTRGQQVTLSCSPISGHRSVSWYQQTPGQGLQFLFEYFSETQRNKGNFPGRFSGRQFSNSRSEMNVSTLELGDSALYLCASSSLDRDTQYFGPGTRLTVL.

This clonotype was observed a few times. The V and J genes are TRBV13 and TRBJ1-2; 9 bases align to TRBD1. Unmatched junction bases numbered 8, after V lost 2 bases and J lost 7 bases. CDR1 is PRHDT, CDR2 FYEKMQ, per germline (reference sequence). The CDR3 has 15 amino acids. The CDR3 DNA sequence: TGTGCCAGCAGCTTACCCGACAGGGGGATAAGTGGCTACACCTTC. Its protein is CASSLPDRGISGYTF.

CDR3 sequence (DNA): TGCAGCGTTGAGGGTTATAGGAGGACGGGGACTCGAAACTACGAGCAGTACGTC. The encoded protein is CSVEGYRRTGTRNYEQYV. The gene calls are TRBV29-1 and TRBJ2-7; TRBD2 is a possible D gene (6 bases). The CDR3 runs to 18 residues. Germline values: CDR1 SQVTM, CDR2 ANQGSEA. V lost 3 bases and J 3 bases, leaving 27 bases between the germline ends.

J is TRBJ1-2 and V is TRBV3-2; the D call of TRBD1 is as the table states it, not checked on the DNA. TRBV3-2 is termed a pseudogene. The CDR3 runs to 14 residues. The CDR3 nucleotides read TGTGCCAGCAGCCAGACAGGGGGCGACTATGGCTACACCTTC. Residues: CASSQTGGDYGYTF.

The chain recombines TRBV2 with TRBJ2-2; perhaps D is TRBD1 or TRBD2 (5 bases each). V gave up 8 bases and J gave up 6 bases, with 10 bases separating them. The CDR3 sequence is 12 residues long. The germline CDR1 and CDR2 sequences are SNHLY and FYNNEI. Here the CDR3 reads CASWLGPGELFF. In DNA form, the CDR3 reads TGTGCCAGCTGGCTGGGACCCGGGGAGCTGTTTTTT.

This sequence joins TRBV12-3 or TRBV12-4 and TRBJ2-2, with TRBD2 matching over 7 bases. With V trimmed by 6 bases and J by 4 bases, 8 bases remained unmatched. CDR3 length: 15 residues. The CDR3 DNA follows: TGTGCCAGCAGGCGGGGGTTTTCGAGCACCGGGGAGCTGTTTTTT. Translated, it gives CASRRGFSSTGELFF.

V gene TRBV5-1 combines with J gene TRBJ2-2; D call uncertain. With 3 bases removed from V and 0 bases from J, the gap between germline ends came to 6 bases. This CDR3 contains 14 residues. CDR1 SGHRS and CDR2 YFSETQ come from the germline V gene. For the CDR3, the DNA is TGCGCCAGCAGCTACATCGCGAACACCGGGGAGCTGTTTTTT. It encodes CASSYIANTGELFF.

This clonotype was found a few times. The chain couples TRBV25-1 to TRBJ1-4; D remains ambiguous. Between the trimmed V and J ends, which lost 2 bases and 7 bases, there was a span of 11 bases. Germline CDR1 and CDR2: MGHDK and SYGVNS. There are 14 residues in the CDR3. The CDR3 sequence is CASSEGRRGEKLFF. The CDR3 nucleotides are TGTGCCAGCAGTGAAGGTCGTCGGGGTGAAAAACTGTTTTTT.

This clonotype was found a few times. The chain combines TRBV6-2 or TRBV6-3 with TRBJ2-1; D gene ambiguous. CDR1 and CDR2 from the germline V gene are MNHEY and SVGEGT. This CDR3 contains 12 residues. V was clipped by 6 bases and J by 3 bases, with 6 bases between them. The CDR3 DNA reads as TGTGCCAGCAGCGACCACTACAATGAGCAGTTCTTC. It encodes CASSDHYNEQFF.